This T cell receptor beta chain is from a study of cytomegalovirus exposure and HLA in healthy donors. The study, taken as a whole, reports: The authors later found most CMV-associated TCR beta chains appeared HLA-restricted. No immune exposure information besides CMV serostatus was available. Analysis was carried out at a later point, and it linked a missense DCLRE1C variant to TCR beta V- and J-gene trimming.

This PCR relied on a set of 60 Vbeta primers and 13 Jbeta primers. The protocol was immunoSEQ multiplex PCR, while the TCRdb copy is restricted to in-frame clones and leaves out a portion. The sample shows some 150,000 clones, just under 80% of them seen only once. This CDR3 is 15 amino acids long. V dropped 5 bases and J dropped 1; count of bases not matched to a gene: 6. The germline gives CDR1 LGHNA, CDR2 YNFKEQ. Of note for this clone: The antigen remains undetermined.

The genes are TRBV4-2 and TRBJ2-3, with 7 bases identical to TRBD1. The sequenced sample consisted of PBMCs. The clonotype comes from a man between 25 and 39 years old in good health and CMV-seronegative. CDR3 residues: CASSGLGTGTDTQYF. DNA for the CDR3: TGTGCCAGCAGCGGCCTCGGGACAGGCACAGATACGCAGTATTTT.